The 8 T cell receptor beta chains below were found in one sample sequenced in a study of beta chain features in type 1 diabetes. General study points: Researchers report that Type 1 diabetes patients had moderately but significantly shorter TCRB CDR3s across all four CD4+ subsets.

For these receptors, no antigen is known. Expressed TCRB transcripts were sequenced, since all the RNA that had been isolated was reverse transcribed. Some clones are missing from TCRdb's copy, which holds only in-frame ones; the method was immunoSEQ multiplex PCR. Of some 150,000 clones in the sample, around 9% were seen once. Source material: central memory CD4+ T cells from blood. These receptor sequences come from a woman under 40 with type 1 diabetes.

This clone has a handful of counts. The chain employs TRBV7-8 and TRBJ2-5; no reliable D call. V shed 1 base and J shed 5 bases, with 11 bases lying between them. This CDR3 has 14 amino acids. Germline V CDR1 and CDR2: SGHVS, FQNEAQ. The CDR3 nucleotides are TGTGCCAGCAGCTTAGGCGGTTCAGCGGAGACCCAGTACTTC. Translated, it gives CASSLGGSAETQYF.

The chain uses TRBV5-4 and TRBJ1-1; D possibly corresponds to TRBD1 (6 bases). With 3 bases removed from V and 2 bases from J, the gap between germline ends came to 11 bases. Germline loops: CDR1 SGHNT, CDR2 YYREEE (reference sequence). The CDR3 is 14 amino acids. The CDR3 DNA is TGTGCCAGCAGCTGGGTACAGGGAAACACTGAAGCTTTCTTT. Its protein product is CASSWVQGNTEAFF.

The V call is TRBV6-1, the J call TRBJ1-5, with 7 nucleotides matching TRBD1. The germline CDR1 and CDR2 sequences are MNHNS and SASEGT. This CDR3 region has 14 residues. The V and J ends lost 3 bases and 3 bases, in that order; junction bases with no gene match: 2. The CDR3 DNA reads as TGTGCCAGCAGTGAGACAGGGAACAATCAGCCCCAGCATTTT. As protein: CASSETGNNQPQHF.

This clone has just a few counts. A much more abundant neighbour one base away suggests this may be a read error. V gene TRBV5-4 combines with J gene TRBJ2-3; TRBD2 agrees at 8 bases. From germline, CDR1 is SGHNT and CDR2 YYREEE (reference sequence). This CDR3 has 14 amino acids. The ends lost 2 bases at V and 2 bases at J; junction bases unmatched: 1. The CDR3 nucleotides read TGTGCCAGCAGCTTAGCGGGGGCCACAGATACGCAGTATTTT. It specifies CASSLAGATDTQYF.

This clone came up a few times. In nucleotides, the CDR3 is TGTGCCAGCAGCTACCGGACAGGCGCTTACTATGGCTACACCTTC. Amino acids: CASSYRTGAYYGYTF. J is TRBJ1-2 and V is TRBV11-3; 7 nucleotides match TRBD1. J lost 3 bases, V lost 4 bases, and 8 bases had no gene match. This CDR3 has 15 amino acids. CDR1 is SGHNT and CDR2 is YENEEA in the germline V gene.

The chain employs TRBV7-3 and TRBJ2-5; TRBD2 aligns across 7 bases. The J segment lost 4 bases and the V segment lost 2 bases, leaving 10 bases of the junction unmatched. Germline CDR1 and CDR2: SGHTA and FQGTGA. The CDR3 totals 16 residues. CDR3: CASSLFGAGLGETQYF. As DNA, the CDR3 is TGTGCCAGCAGCTTATTTGGAGCGGGATTAGGAGAGACCCAGTACTTC. Combining the CDR3 with reference TRBV7-3 and TRBJ2-5 gives the whole variable domain GAGVSQTPSNKVTEKGKYVELRCDPISGHTALYWYRQSLGQGPEFLIYFQGTGAADDSGLPNDRFFAVRPEGSVSTLKIQRTERGDSAVYLCASSLFGAGLGETQYFGPGTRLLVL.

In its sample, this clone was seen a few times. J is TRBJ1-1 and V is TRBV6-5, with D perhaps matching TRBD1 (5 bases). Germline loops: CDR1 MNHEY, CDR2 SVGAGI. Deletions cut 0 bases from V and 3 bases from J, with 14 bases between. The CDR3 runs 16 residues. The CDR3 nucleotides are TGTGCCAGCAGTTACTCGATCTGGGGCCAGGACACTGAAGCTTTCTTT. The encoded protein is CASSYSIWGQDTEAFF.

There are a few counts of this clone. The rearrangement links TRBV18 to TRBJ2-1; possible D gene TRBD1, 5 bases. The CDR3 spans 17 residues. CDR1 is KGHSH and CDR2 is LQKENI in the germline V gene. Trimming took 0 bases from V and 3 from J, leaving 15 bases between them. The CDR3 DNA sequence: TGTGCCAGCTCACCACCGTCAGCAGGGTTTGGCTACAATGAGCAGTTCTTC. Encoded protein: CASSPPSAGFGYNEQFF.